This is a list of T cell receptor beta chains from one sample in a study of blood T cell repertoires in COVID-19. Repertoires were generated with immunoSEQ multiplex PCR, while TCRdb's copy carries only in-frame clones and drops some. The sample records 250,000 to 350,000 clones, about 88% being singletons. Sequenced material: peripheral blood. All receptors come from a woman aged 60 to 75 with acute or convalescent COVID-19. CDR3s include the opening cysteine and the closing phenylalanine or tryptophan. The D gene is left open where the match is weak. Clone size, where shown, is once, few, many, or a class for clones that have expanded.

>.|TRBD2|18|TRBV5-1|TRBJ2-3
TGCGCCAGCAGCCTCGGACTAGCGGGGGGATCTAGCACAGATACGCAGTATTTT
CASSLGLAGGSSTDTQYF
>.|TRBD2|17|TRBV4-2|TRBJ2-5
TGTGCCAGCAGCCAAGTCTTTAGCGGGGGGCTCCAAGAGACCCAGTACTTC
CASSQVFSGGLQETQYF
>.|.|15|TRBV7-9|TRBJ2-1
TGTGCCAGCAGCTCTGGACAGTTCACCTACAATGAGCAGTTCTTC
CASSSGQFTYNEQFF
>.|.|11|TRBV27|TRBJ1-5
TGTGCCAGCGGAGCTAATCAGCCCCAGCATTTT
CASGANQPQHF
>once|.|13|TRBV11-3|TRBJ2-6
TGTGCCAGCAGCCTGCAGGCTAATAACGTCCTGACTTTC
CASSLQANNVLTF
>.|TRBD2|19|TRBV27|TRBJ2-1
TGTGCCAGCCGGGAGGGATGGGGGGGGAGAGGGGAATACATGAATGAGCAGTTCTTC
CASREGWGGRGEYMNEQFF
>.|.|15|TRBV6-2/TRBV6-3|TRBJ1-5
TGTGCCAGCAGCCCGGTGGGGGCTGGGGATCAGCCCCAGCATTTT
CASSPVGAGDQPQHF
>.|.|16|TRBV15|TRBJ1-5
TGTGCCACCAGCAGGGATTCGGGGATTAGCAATCAGCCCCAGCATTTT
CATSRDSGISNQPQHF
>.|.|12|TRBV25-1|TRBJ2-5
TGTGCCAGACAGGAATTTGCGGAGACCCAGTACTTC
CARQEFAETQYF
>few|.|13|TRBV9|TRBJ1-5
TGTGCCAGCAGCGCCGGTGGCAATCAGCCCCAGCATTTT
CASSAGGNQPQHF
>once|.|12|TRBV5-1|TRBJ2-7
TGCGCCAGCAGCTCAACCCTAGATGGGCAGTACTTC
CASSSTLDGQYF
>.|.|13|TRBV5-1|TRBJ2-4
TGCGCCAGCAGCTTGGAACAGGAAAACATTCAGTACTTC
CASSLEQENIQYF
>.|.|15|TRBV4-3|TRBJ1-4
TGCGCCAGCAGCCAAAATATGGGGCTTAATGAAAAACTGTTTTTT
CASSQNMGLNEKLFF
>.|TRBD2|17|TRBV5-4|TRBJ2-1
TGTGCCAGCAGGGAAGGACTAGCGGGCGTTCGCGTCAATGAGCAGTTCTTC
CASREGLAGVRVNEQFF
>.|TRBD1|15|TRBV19|TRBJ2-1
TGTGCCAGTAGTATCTTCGTGACAGGGGGCCATGAGCAGTTCTTC
CASSIFVTGGHEQFF
>once|.|13|TRBV4-3|TRBJ2-5
TGCGCCAGCAGCCAAGCGCTCCGGGAGACCCAGTACTTC
CASSQALRETQYF
>.|.|13|TRBV29-1|TRBJ2-2
TGCAGCTCCCGGGACATTTACACCGGGGAGCTGTTTTTT
CSSRDIYTGELFF
>.|TRBD1|15|TRBV6-2/TRBV6-3|TRBJ1-1
TGTGCCAGCAGTTACCAAGGACAGGCAAACACTGAAGCTTTCTTT
CASSYQGQANTEAFF
>.|.|13|TRBV30|TRBJ2-7
TGTGCCTGGAGTAATCGGCAGGGTTTACCGCAGTACTTC
CAWSNRQGLPQYF
>.|TRBD2|16|TRBV5-1|TRBJ2-3
TGCGCCAGCAGCTTCTACACTAGCGGGGGAACAGATACGCAGTATTTT
CASSFYTSGGTDTQYF
>.|TRBD1|14|TRBV18|TRBJ2-1
TGTGCCAGCTCAAATTGGCAGGGGGAGAATGAGCAGTTCTTC
CASSNWQGENEQFF
>.|TRBD2|15|TRBV9|TRBJ2-1
TGTGCCAGCAGCGTAGTTGGCGGGGGGCCCAATGAGCAGTTCTTC
CASSVVGGGPNEQFF
>once|.|13|TRBV13|TRBJ1-1
TGTGCCAGCAGCCCTGAGGATGGTCCTGAAGCTTTCTTT
CASSPEDGPEAFF
>.|.|15|TRBV9|TRBJ1-5
TGTGCCAGCAGCGTTTCTATGGAGGTCAATCAGCCCCAGCATTTT
CASSVSMEVNQPQHF
>.|.|13|TRBV3-1/TRBV3-2|TRBJ1-5
TGTGCCAGCAGCCAAGATCGACACTCGCCCCAGCATTTT
CASSQDRHSPQHF
>.|.|16|TRBV6-4|TRBJ1-5
TGTGCCAGCAGTGACTCCAGGACATTGGTGGGTCAGCCCCAGCATTTT
CASSDSRTLVGQPQHF
>.|TRBD1|16|TRBV14|TRBJ1-2
TGTGCCAGCAGCCAAGGAGTAAGGACAGGGGTCTATGGCTACACCTTC
CASSQGVRTGVYGYTF
>.|.|13|TRBV5-1|TRBJ1-4
TGCGCCAGCAGCTTAGGGAGATATGAAAAACTGTTTTTT
CASSLGRYEKLFF
>.|.|14|TRBV9|TRBJ1-4
TGTGCCAGCAGCGTATCGGGGGGGAAGGAAAAACTGTTTTTT
CASSVSGGKEKLFF
>once|TRBD1|15|TRBV4-2|TRBJ1-5
TGTGCCAGCAGAGACAGGGGTGGGAGCAATCAGCCCCAGCATTTT
CASRDRGGSNQPQHF
>once|.|10|TRBV10-2|TRBJ1-1
TGCGCCAGTTCAGGGGAAGGCGCTTTCTTT
CASSGEGAFF
>.|TRBD1|15|TRBV29-1|TRBJ2-7
TGCAGCGTTGAAGTCGGGACAGGGGTTCTCTACGAGCAGTACTTC
CSVEVGTGVLYEQYF
>.|.|13|TRBV29-1|TRBJ2-4
TGCAGCGTTGAAGGGTTCCAGTCAAACATTCAGTACTTC
CSVEGFQSNIQYF
>.|.|14|TRBV28|TRBJ2-1
TGTGCCAGCAGAGGGGACTTCGGTCTCGGTGAGCAGTTCTTC
CASRGDFGLGEQFF
>.|.|18|TRBV7-6|TRBJ1-4
TGTGCCAGCAGCTTTGGGTGGGGCAAGTTGGCGACTAATGAAAAACTGTTTTTT
CASSFGWGKLATNEKLFF
>.|TRBD1|13|TRBV28|TRBJ1-5
TGTGCCAGCGGGACAGATAGCAATCAGCCCCAGCATTTT
CASGTDSNQPQHF
>.|.|13|TRBV12-3/TRBV12-4|TRBJ2-3
TGTGCCAGCAGGTGGCCAGGCACAGATACGCAGTATTTT
CASRWPGTDTQYF
>.|.|13|TRBV5-1|TRBJ1-4
TGCGCCAGCAGCCTAACAACTAATGAAAAACTGTTTTTT
CASSLTTNEKLFF
>.|.|18|TRBV6-2/TRBV6-3|TRBJ1-5
TGTGCCAGCAGTTATCGTGTACAAGGACAGACTAGCAATCAGCCCCAGCATTTT
CASSYRVQGQTSNQPQHF
>.|TRBD1|15|TRBV3-1/TRBV3-2|TRBJ1-3
TGTGCCAGCAGCCATCGACAGGGTTCTGGAAACACCATATATTTT
CASSHRQGSGNTIYF
>.|TRBD2|17|TRBV5-4|TRBJ2-2
TGTGCCAGCAGCCCGACTTGGGGCGGGGGTAACACCGGGGAGCTGTTTTTT
CASSPTWGGGNTGELFF
>.|.|13|TRBV10-3|TRBJ1-3
TGTGCCATCAGTGCAGACTCTGGAAACACCATATATTTT
CAISADSGNTIYF
>once|TRBD2|15|TRBV9|TRBJ2-1
TGTGCCAGCAGCGTAGAGCGGCGGGAGGTAGATGAGCAGTTCTTC
CASSVERREVDEQFF
>.|.|15|TRBV5-6|TRBJ1-4
TGTGCCAGCAGCCCCCGGGAACCGGGTAATGAAAAACTGTTTTTT
CASSPREPGNEKLFF
>.|TRBD1|16|TRBV7-9|TRBJ1-4
TGTGCCAGCAGCCCCTTCTCCGGGACAGGCTATGAAAAACTGTTTTTT
CASSPFSGTGYEKLFF
>.|.|16|TRBV9|TRBJ2-1
TGTGCCAGCAGCGTGGCTGGGACACTCACCTACAATGAGCAGTTCTTC
CASSVAGTLTYNEQFF
>.|TRBD2|17|TRBV3-1/TRBV3-2|TRBJ2-1
TGTGCCAGCAGCCAAGATTTTCTAGCGGGGAGAAACAATGAGCAGTTCTTC
CASSQDFLAGRNNEQFF
>.|TRBD2|16|TRBV24-1|TRBJ2-1
TGTGCCACCAGTGATTTACGGCTAGCGGGGAAAAATGAGCAGTTCTTC
CATSDLRLAGKNEQFF
>.|.|12|TRBV6-2/TRBV6-3|TRBJ2-5
TGTGCCAGCAGCCCGGGCAGGGAGACCCAGTACTTC
CASSPGRETQYF
>.|.|14|TRBV7-2|TRBJ1-2
TGTGCCAGCAGCGTGCCCAGGGGAAACTATGGCTACACCTTC
CASSVPRGNYGYTF
>.|.|13|TRBV9|TRBJ1-1
TGTGCCAGCAGCGTATTAAAGAACACTGAAGCTTTCTTT
CASSVLKNTEAFF
>.|.|12|TRBV28|TRBJ1-5
TGTGCCAGCAAACTTACAGGACAGCCCCAGCATTTT
CASKLTGQPQHF
>.|.|11|TRBV7-3|TRBJ1-2
TGTGCCAGCAGCCAAAACTATGGCTACACCTTC
CASSQNYGYTF
>.|TRBD1|16|TRBV3-1/TRBV3-2|TRBJ2-1
TGTGCCAGCAGCCAACCTCAGGGGGCATCCTACAATGAGCAGTTCTTC
CASSQPQGASYNEQFF
>.|.|15|TRBV6-5|TRBJ2-1
TGTGCCAGCAGTTACTCCGGTGGCTCCTACAATGAGCAGTTCTTC
CASSYSGGSYNEQFF
>few|.|16|TRBV7-2|TRBJ2-1
TGTGCCAGCAGCTTAGTGGGCAGGGGGGCCTACAATGAGCAGTTCTTC
CASSLVGRGAYNEQFF